The next 30 T cell receptor beta chains were all read from a single sample in a study of OX40 agonist ivuxolimab in advanced cancers. Using immunoSEQ multiplex PCR, the repertoire was profiled, and TCRdb retains in-frame clones only, with some absent. Here the sample spans about 68,000 clones, 85% to 90% being singletons. The source was CD4+ or CD8+ T cells sorted from blood, collected in a trial of the OX40 agonist ivuxolimab. These receptors were obtained from an adult with an advanced solid tumor such as melanoma, head and neck, liver or kidney cancer.

V gene TRBV6-1 combines with J gene TRBJ2-2, with a weak D call TRBD1 (5 bases). V lost 7 bases and J lost 0, with 9 bases in between. The CDR3 is 14 amino acids. The germline CDR1 and CDR2 sequences are MNHNS and SASEGT. CDR3 in DNA: TGTGCCAGCACCGGCAGGGCGAACACCGGGGAGCTGTTTTTT. Its protein is CASTGRANTGELFF.

The chain recombines TRBV19 with TRBJ1-4, with unresolved D. From germline, CDR1 is LNHDA and CDR2 SQIVND (reference sequence). Trimming removed 6 bases at V and 6 bases at J, with 14 bases between. This CDR3 is built from 14 residues. The CDR3 DNA sequence: TGTGCCAGTAGCCGGCCCGGGAACTATGAAAAACTGTTTTTT. Encoded protein: CASSRPGNYEKLFF.

This chain joins TRBV4-3 and TRBJ2-3; TRBD1 might be the D (8 bases). The germline V and J ends were trimmed by 0 bases and 4 bases, with 14 bases remaining between them. CDR3 size: 16 residues. Germline lookup yields CDR1 LGHNA and CDR2 YSLEER. The CDR3 protein is CASSQENTGGADTQYF. DNA of the CDR3: TGCGCCAGCAGCCAAGAGAATACAGGGGGGGCAGATACGCAGTATTTT.

This clone turned up a few times. This chain uses TRBV14 with TRBJ2-3, with D perhaps being TRBD1 or TRBD2 (5 bases each). The CDR3 contains 17 residues. V lost 4 bases and J 3 bases, leaving 20 bases between the germline ends. Germline CDR1 reads SGHDN; CDR2 reads FVKESK. DNA for the CDR3: TGTGCCAGCAGCCCCCCTCCCGGGACCCCATTTACAGATACGCAGTATTTT. The encoded protein is CASSPPPGTPFTDTQYF.

CDR3 protein: CASSPFPGATDTQYF. CDR3 bases: TGCGCCAGCAGCCCTTTCCCTGGGGCCACAGATACGCAGTATTTT. The chain joins TRBV5-1 to TRBJ2-3, with TRBD1 as a possible D gene (5 bases). The CDR3 has 15 amino acids. The V end was cut by 4 bases, the J end by 2 bases, with 14 bases between. CDR1 is SGHRS, CDR2 YFSETQ, per germline.

This chain joins TRBV20-1 and TRBJ1-4; D unclear. The V gene's germline CDR1 is DFQATT and CDR2 SNEGSKA (reference sequence). This CDR3 contains 11 residues. With 1 base removed from V and 6 bases from J, the gap between germline ends came to 3 bases. In DNA form, the CDR3 reads TGCAGTGCTAGAGCTTATGAAAAACTGTTTTTT. It yields the protein CSARAYEKLFF.

V is TRBV9 and J is TRBJ1-1; D not certain. The V gene lost 0 bases and the J gene lost 3 bases, with 6 bases spanning the gap. This CDR3 comprises 13 residues. Per germline, CDR1 SGDLS and CDR2 YYNGEE. The CDR3 protein is CASSVASYTEAFF. In DNA, the CDR3 is TGTGCCAGCAGCGTAGCGTCGTACACTGAAGCTTTCTTT. Together with reference TRBV9 and TRBJ1-1, the CDR3 gives the full variable domain: DSGVTQTPKHLITATGQRVTLRCSPRSGDLSVYWYQQSLDQGLQFLIQYYNGEERAKGNILERFSAQQFPDLHSELNLSSLELGDSALYFCASSVASYTEAFFGQGTRLTVV.

The rearrangement links TRBV4-3 to TRBJ2-2; 7 bases match TRBD1. The V gene end was trimmed by 4 bases and the J gene end by 1 base; junction bases not matched to a gene: 12. The CDR3 runs to 18 residues. CDR1 is LGHNA, CDR2 YSLEER, per germline. CDR3 sequence reads: CASSPYHPQGENTGELFF. CDR3 bases: TGCGCCAGCAGCCCATACCACCCCCAGGGGGAGAACACCGGGGAGCTGTTTTTT.

This clone was picked up a small number of times. This rearrangement joins TRBV6-1 to TRBJ2-3; D is unclear. CDR1 is MNHNS, CDR2 SASEGT, per germline. The CDR3 has 14 amino acids. V lost 5 bases to trimming and J lost 0 bases, with 9 bases between them. The CDR3 sequence: CASSPSRSTDTQYF. The CDR3 DNA is TGTGCCAGCAGTCCCTCCCGTAGCACAGATACGCAGTATTTT.

The V call is TRBV6-1, the J call TRBJ1-1, with 7 bases fitting TRBD1. The V and J ends lost 6 bases and 4 bases, in that order; junction bases with no gene match: 11. This CDR3 region has 15 residues. Germline CDR1 reads MNHNS; CDR2 reads SASEGT. The CDR3 DNA reads as TGTGCCAGCAGCGCCCAGGGGCAGGGGGGCACTGAAGCTTTCTTT. Protein product: CASSAQGQGGTEAFF.

The CDR3 nucleotides read TGTGCCAGCAGCTACGGACAGGGTTTTACAAATACGCAGTATTTT. Protein product: CASSYGQGFTNTQYF. The gene calls are TRBV7-2 and TRBJ2-3; 8 positions match TRBD1. Germline loops: CDR1 SGHTA, CDR2 FQGNSA. This CDR3 comprises 15 residues. V shed 4 bases and J 7 bases; nucleotides not matched to a gene: 10.

This clone was picked up one time. The rearrangement joins TRBV6-5 to TRBJ1-1; D might be TRBD1 (5 bases). The CDR3 has 14 amino acids. V was cut by 2 bases and J by 1 base, with 8 bases left in between. The germline V gene encodes CDR1 MNHEY and CDR2 SVGAGI. In DNA form, the CDR3 reads TGTGCCAGCAGTTACCAGGGTAGGAACACTGAAGCTTTCTTT. Protein: CASSYQGRNTEAFF.

This rearrangement joins TRBV19 to TRBJ2-2, with a tentative D call TRBD2 (7 bases). The V gene's germline CDR1 is LNHDA and CDR2 SQIVND (reference sequence). CDR3 length: 16 residues. With 7 bases removed from V and 6 bases from J, the gap between germline ends came to 21 bases. The CDR3 region has the DNA TGTGCCAGTACTCCCGTGGGGGGGGCGGTCCCCGGGGAGCTGTTTTTT. This gives the protein CASTPVGGAVPGELFF.

The V gene is TRBV21-1, the J gene TRBJ2-7; TRBD1, the table's D call, lacks a check against the DNA. TRBV21-1 is a known pseudogene. This CDR3 comprises 16 residues. This chain's CDR3 is CASSTIPGQGVYEQYF. The CDR3 DNA reads as TGTGCCAGCAGCACAATACCGGGACAGGGTGTCTACGAGCAGTACTTC.

The CDR3 bases are TGTGCCAGCTCCCGGCAACAGGCGCTGGGGGAGACCCAGTACTTC. As protein: CASSRQQALGETQYF. The rearrangement uses TRBV18 and TRBJ2-5; perhaps TRBD1 as D (5 bases). V lost 6 bases to trimming and J lost 5 bases, with 19 bases between them. The CDR3 is made up of 15 amino acids. Germline V gene lookup returns CDR1 KGHSH and CDR2 LQKENI.

V usage is TRBV7-2 and J usage is TRBJ1-3; D is perhaps TRBD1 (6 bases). Germline lookup yields CDR1 SGHTA and CDR2 FQGNSA. The V end was cut by 5 bases, the J end by 2 bases, with 19 bases between. The CDR3 is 17 residues long. The CDR3 loop reads CASSMTGLGPTGNTIYF. CDR3 sequence (DNA): TGTGCCAGCAGCATGACAGGCCTCGGTCCCACTGGAAACACCATATATTTT.

The chain has TRBV7-9 and TRBJ2-1; D remains ambiguous. V was trimmed by 10 bases and J by 4 bases, leaving 8 bases between them. Germline loops: CDR1 SEHNR, CDR2 FQNEAQ (reference sequence). This CDR3 spans 11 amino acids. In DNA, the CDR3 is TGTGCCACCCTCACTTACAATGAGCAGTTCTTC. Encoded protein: CATLTYNEQFF.

The CDR3 region is CASSYNRHGYTF. CDR3 coding DNA: TGTGCCAGCAGCTATAACAGGCACGGCTACACCTTC. The chain combines TRBV28 with TRBJ1-2; possible D gene TRBD1, 5 bases. This CDR3 region has 12 residues. Germline loops: CDR1 MDHEN, CDR2 SYDVKM. Trimming cost V 6 bases and J 8 bases, with 13 bases left between them.

V and J are TRBV6-5 and TRBJ2-3; a weak D match, TRBD2 (5 bases). The CDR3 runs to 14 residues. The V gene's germline CDR1 is MNHEY and CDR2 SVGAGI. V lost 0 bases and J 5 bases, leaving 9 bases between the germline ends. CDR3 sequence: CASSYSNGGDTQYF. The DNA of the CDR3 is TGTGCCAGCAGTTACTCGAACGGAGGAGATACGCAGTATTTT.

The V call is TRBV9, the J call TRBJ2-3, with a weak D call TRBD2 (6 bases). CDR3 length: 14 amino acids. The V gene's germline CDR1 is SGDLS and CDR2 YYNGEE. V was trimmed by 2 bases and J by 0 bases, leaving 7 bases between them. The DNA for the CDR3 is TGTGCCAGCAGCGTGACTAGGAGCACAGATACGCAGTATTTT. It yields the protein CASSVTRSTDTQYF.

CDR3 nucleotides: TGTGCCAGCAGCAACCCCGGGACAGGCTTCTATGGCTACACCTTC. Protein sequence: CASSNPGTGFYGYTF. The chain links TRBV7-6 to TRBJ1-2; 8 positions match TRBD1. Germline loops: CDR1 SGHVS, CDR2 FNYEAQ. The V gene end was trimmed by 5 bases and the J gene end by 4 bases; junction bases not matched to a gene: 9. The CDR3 is 15 residues long.

V and J are TRBV5-5 and TRBJ1-1, with D possibly TRBD1 on 5 matching bases. The V gene lost 4 bases and the J gene lost 3 bases, with 10 bases spanning the gap. CDR3 length: 13 amino acids. Germline CDR1 and CDR2: SGHKS and YYEKEE (reference sequence). In DNA, the CDR3 is TGTGCCAGCAGCAGCAGGGAATACACTGAAGCTTTCTTT. Translating gives CASSSREYTEAFF.

The chain combines TRBV7-2 with TRBJ1-1; D possibly corresponds to TRBD1 (5 bases). CDR3 size: 15 residues. From germline, CDR1 is SGHTA and CDR2 FQGNSA. V was clipped by 5 bases and J by 1 base, with 14 bases between them. DNA of the CDR3: TGTGCCAGCAGCCCAAACATTGACAGGAACACTGAAGCTTTCTTT. Its protein is CASSPNIDRNTEAFF.

This clone came up once. The chain links TRBV7-9 to TRBJ1-2; 8 bases line up with TRBD1. The trim removed 5 bases at V and 4 bases at J, leaving 6 bases unmatched. CDR3 length equals 14 residues. The germline gives CDR1 SEHNR, CDR2 FQNEAQ (reference sequence). CDR3 loop: CASSLQGAVYGYTF. The CDR3 DNA reads TGTGCCAGCAGCCTTCAGGGGGCGGTCTATGGCTACACCTTC.

This sequence joins TRBV2 and TRBJ1-2; 9 nucleotides line up with TRBD1. Germline trimming cut 7 bases from V and 8 bases from J; bases unmatched to any gene: 8. Germline CDR1 and CDR2: SNHLY and FYNNEI. The length of the CDR3 is 13 residues. DNA of the CDR3: TGTGCCAGCACGAATACAGGGGGCGGGGGCTACACCTTC. This gives the protein CASTNTGGGGYTF.

This clone is medium-sized in the sample. The chain carries TRBV19 and TRBJ1-5, with 8 bases lining up with TRBD1. Germline CDR1 and CDR2: LNHDA and SQIVND (reference sequence). The CDR3 has 15 residues. With 6 bases clipped from V and 0 bases from J, the junction kept 4 bases outside the gene matches. The CDR3 region is CASRPRGHSNQPQHF. CDR3 nucleotides: TGTGCCAGTAGACCCAGGGGGCATAGCAATCAGCCCCAGCATTTT.

V usage is TRBV6-5 and J usage is TRBJ2-4, with D possibly being TRBD1 (6 bases). The CDR3 runs to 14 residues. The germline V gene has CDR1 MNHEY and CDR2 SVGAGI. V was pared by 5 bases and J by 2 bases, with 10 bases between. CDR3: CASSHRASKNIQYF. The CDR3 bases are TGTGCCAGCAGTCACAGGGCTTCCAAAAACATTCAGTACTTC.

The CDR3 DNA follows: TGTGCCAGTAGTATTAACGCTGGGAACACCGGGGAGCTGTTTTTT. Translated: CASSINAGNTGELFF. V gene TRBV19 combines with J gene TRBJ2-2; no reliable D call. Trimming stripped 3 bases from V and 1 base from J, with 9 bases between. Germline lookup yields CDR1 LNHDA and CDR2 SQIVND (reference sequence). The CDR3 length is 15 residues.

This chain joins TRBV7-2 and TRBJ2-3, with 9 bases matching TRBD2. Germline V lookup: CDR1 SGHTA, CDR2 FQGNSA. Trimming at V came to 1 base and at J to 4 bases, leaving 15 bases not matched to a gene. The CDR3 length is 19 residues. CDR3: CASSLERRGGGALADTQYF. CDR3 DNA sequence: TGTGCCAGCAGCTTAGAGAGGCGCGGCGGGGGGGCCCTAGCAGATACGCAGTATTTT.

The rearrangement links TRBV5-1 to TRBJ2-7; D might be TRBD1 (6 bases). In germline, CDR1 is SGHRS, CDR2 YFSETQ. V lost 5 bases, J lost 2 bases, and 8 bases lay in between. The CDR3 is made up of 12 amino acids. CDR3 sequence: CASRDSTYEQYF. DNA for the CDR3: TGCGCCAGCAGGGACAGCACCTACGAGCAGTACTTC.